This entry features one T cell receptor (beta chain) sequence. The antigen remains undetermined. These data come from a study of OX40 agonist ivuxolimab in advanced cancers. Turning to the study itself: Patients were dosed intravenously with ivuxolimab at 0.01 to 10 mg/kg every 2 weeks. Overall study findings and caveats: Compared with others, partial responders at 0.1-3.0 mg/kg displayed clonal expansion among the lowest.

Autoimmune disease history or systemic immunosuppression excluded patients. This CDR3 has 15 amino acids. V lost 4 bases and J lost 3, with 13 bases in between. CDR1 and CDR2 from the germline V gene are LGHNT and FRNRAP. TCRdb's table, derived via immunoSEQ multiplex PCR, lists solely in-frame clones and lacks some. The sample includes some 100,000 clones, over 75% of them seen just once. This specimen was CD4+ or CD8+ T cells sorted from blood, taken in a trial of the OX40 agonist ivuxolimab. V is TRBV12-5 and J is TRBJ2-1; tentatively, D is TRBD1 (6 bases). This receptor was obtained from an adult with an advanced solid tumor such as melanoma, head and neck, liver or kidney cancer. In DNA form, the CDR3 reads TGTGCTAGTGGTTCTCAGGGGACCAGCTACAATGAGCAGTTCTTC. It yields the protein CASGSQGTSYNEQFF.